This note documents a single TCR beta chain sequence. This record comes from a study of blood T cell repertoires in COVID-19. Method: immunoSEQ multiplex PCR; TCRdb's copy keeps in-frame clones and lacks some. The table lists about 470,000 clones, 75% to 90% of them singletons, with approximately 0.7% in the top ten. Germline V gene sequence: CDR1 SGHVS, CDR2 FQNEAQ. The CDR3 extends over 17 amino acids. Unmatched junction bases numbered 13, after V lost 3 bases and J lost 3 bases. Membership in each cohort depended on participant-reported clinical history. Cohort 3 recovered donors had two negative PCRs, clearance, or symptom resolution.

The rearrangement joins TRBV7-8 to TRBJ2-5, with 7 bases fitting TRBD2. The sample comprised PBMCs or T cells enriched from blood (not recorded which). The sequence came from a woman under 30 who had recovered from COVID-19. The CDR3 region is CASSFHRPTAGKETQYF. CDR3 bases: TGTGCCAGCAGCTTCCATCGCCCTACAGCGGGGAAAGAGACCCAGTACTTC.